The clone carrying this T cell receptor (beta chain) was seen many times. What it recognizes is unknown. Using genomic DNA as the template, TCR beta VDJ and CDR3 profiling was carried out. MiXCR, run by TCRdb on the reads, gives a single entry per CDR3 protein. The profile covers roughly 280,000 distinct CDR3 sequences, with under 65% appearing a single time and around 1.3% taken by the ten largest. Whoever was chosen for sequencing had shown CD8+CD57+ cell expansion by flow cytometry. Untreated patients provided the blood samples, with no therapy given before sampling. Germline V gene sequence: CDR1 DFQATT, CDR2 SNEGSKA (reference sequence). CDR3 length equals 16 residues. The ends lost 0 bases at V and 7 bases at J; junction bases unmatched: 6. This sample was taken from a study of CD8+CD57+ T cells in acquired aplastic anemia. Study-wide background: Yields of DNA that came from sorted CD4+ and CD8+ cells averaged 3.2 ug.

General study results and limits: Patients and controls had in common 25 to 30 CD8+ CDR3 sequences.

Sequencing was done on a sample of sorted CD4+, CD8+, or CD8+CD57+ T cells (not recorded which) from PBMCs. The chain couples TRBV20-1 to TRBJ2-2; 12 nucleotides line up with TRBD1. The origin of this receptor is a human donor with aplastic anemia. CDR3 protein: CSARDRGQGAIGELFF. CDR3 coding DNA: TGCAGTGCTAGAGATAGGGGACAGGGGGCGATCGGGGAGCTGTTTTTT.